The TCR beta chain under discussion was sequenced for a study of blood T cell repertoires in COVID-19. Study-level background: Acute and convalescent COVID-19 samples came from the United States, Italy and Spain.

In the source study's methods: How many nucleated cells were present was estimated from reference gene primer amplification. Repertoires were generated with immunoSEQ multiplex PCR, while TCRdb's copy carries only in-frame clones and drops some. V and J calls and clone size are those listed in that table; D and trimming were worked out from the DNA. The sample shows about 15,000 clones, about 88% of them seen only once. The germline V gene encodes CDR1 SGHVS and CDR2 FNYEAQ. CDR3 length: 15 residues. Trimming pared 1 base from V and 0 bases from J, leaving 10 bases between. The rearrangement links TRBV7-6 to TRBJ2-7; D unresolved. The sequence was obtained from a woman between 65 and 79 years old in a cohort sampled during active or convalescent COVID-19. Sequencing input: peripheral blood. Here the CDR3 DNA reads TGTGCCAGCAGCTTAGGTGGGCTGAGCTCCTACGAGCAGTACTTC. This sequence encodes CASSLGGLSSYEQYF.